The rows below give T cell receptor beta chains drawn from one sample of a study of OX40 agonist ivuxolimab in advanced cancers. Method: immunoSEQ multiplex PCR; TCRdb's copy keeps in-frame clones and lacks some. The sample comprises about 110,000 clones, approximately 90% of which are singletons, and about 1.2% rests with the top ten. This material consisted of CD4+ or CD8+ T cells sorted from blood, taken in a trial of the OX40 agonist ivuxolimab. The receptors here all came from an adult with an advanced solid tumor such as melanoma, head and neck, liver or kidney cancer. The CDR3 runs from the conserved cysteine through the conserved F or W. D genes are given only for firm matches. The size entry is marked missing in some rows and otherwise reads once, few, many or a size class.

D | J | size | V | CDR3 | DNA
TRBD2 | TRBJ2-1 | . | TRBV5-1 | CASGPGLVDEQFF | TGCGCCAGTGGACCGGGACTAGTCGATGAGCAGTTCTTC
TRBD1 | TRBJ1-2 | . | TRBV18 | CASSRDRDRYTF | TGTGCCAGCTCACGGGACAGGGATCGCTACACCTTC
TRBD2 | TRBJ2-2 | . | TRBV7-7 | CASSLAGGTNTGELFF | TGTGCTAGCAGCTTAGCGGGAGGGACGAACACCGGGGAGCTGTTTTTT
TRBD2 | TRBJ2-7 | . | TRBV11-2 | CASSRGLAGPHYEQYF | TGTGCCAGCAGCCGGGGACTAGCGGGACCCCACTACGAGCAGTACTTC
TRBD1 | TRBJ2-7 | . | TRBV6-1 | CASSDRDRGFREQYF | TGTGCCAGCAGCGACCGGGACAGGGGATTTCGCGAGCAGTACTTC
TRBD2 | TRBJ2-1 | few | TRBV4-1 | CASSQEGTSGSGSFNEQFF | TGCGCCAGCAGCCAAGAGGGGACTAGCGGGAGTGGGTCCTTCAATGAGCAGTTCTTC
TRBD1 | TRBJ1-4 | . | TRBV4-3 | CASSQTGAYEKLFF | TGCGCCAGCAGCCAAACAGGGGCGTATGAAAAACTGTTTTTT
. | TRBJ2-1 | once | TRBV6-1 | CASRGTPYNEQFF | TGTGCCAGCAGGGGGACTCCGTACAATGAGCAGTTCTTC
. | TRBJ1-4 | . | TRBV19 | CAGVVRARRANEKLFF | TGTGCCGGAGTAGTCCGGGCTAGACGGGCTAATGAAAAACTGTTTTTT
. | TRBJ1-1 | . | TRBV19 | CASSRWTVEATEAFF | TGTGCCAGTAGTAGGTGGACAGTCGAGGCCACTGAAGCTTTCTTT
TRBD1 | TRBJ2-1 | . | TRBV7-8 | CASSFRAGQGYNEQFF | TGTGCCAGCAGCTTCCGAGCGGGACAGGGATACAATGAGCAGTTCTTC
. | TRBJ2-2 | . | TRBV18 | CASSQGQNGELFF | TGTGCCAGCTCACAGGGACAAAACGGGGAGCTGTTTTTT
. | TRBJ2-7 | . | TRBV6-5 | CASTPRTAGNYEQYF | TGTGCCAGCACACCCCGGACAGCGGGAAACTACGAGCAGTACTTC
TRBD2 | TRBJ2-7 | once | TRBV5-1 | CASRGGRGLEQYF | TGCGCCAGCAGAGGCGGGAGGGGCCTCGAGCAGTACTTC
TRBD1 | TRBJ2-7 | . | TRBV5-1 | CASSAPGQGYEQYF | TGCGCCAGCAGCGCTCCGGGACAGGGTTACGAGCAGTACTTC
. | TRBJ2-3 | . | TRBV6-6 | CASRGVGADTQYF | TGTGCCAGCAGGGGGGTTGGGGCAGATACGCAGTATTTT
. | TRBJ2-1 | . | TRBV27 | CASSLQEYNEQFF | TGTGCCAGCAGTTTACAGGAATACAATGAGCAGTTCTTC
. | TRBJ2-5 | . | TRBV4-3 | CASSQDWVGETQYF | TGCGCCAGCAGCCAAGATTGGGTTGGAGAGACCCAGTACTTC
TRBD1 | TRBJ2-7 | . | TRBV6-6 | CASRGTGFSYEQYF | TGTGCCAGCCGCGGGACAGGCTTTTCCTACGAGCAGTACTTC
. | TRBJ1-2 | . | TRBV28 | CASSPSAGYYGYTF | TGTGCCAGCAGTCCCTCGGCGGGGTACTATGGCTACACCTTC
. | TRBJ1-5 | once | TRBV11-3 | CASSLGPNQPQHF | TGTGCCAGCAGCTTGGGACCCAATCAGCCCCAGCATTTT
TRBD1 | TRBJ2-2 | . | TRBV28 | CASSSLPGGNTGELFF | TGTGCCAGCAGCTCCCTCCCAGGGGGCAACACCGGGGAGCTGTTTTTT
. | TRBJ2-7 | . | TRBV19 | CASSIDSGTEQYF | TGTGCCAGTAGTATAGACTCAGGGACCGAGCAGTACTTC
. | TRBJ1-2 | . | TRBV28 | CASSLGANPTYGYTF | TGTGCCAGCAGTTTAGGGGCCAACCCCACCTATGGCTACACCTTC
TRBD2 | TRBJ2-7 | . | TRBV19 | CASSINYGTNYEQYF | TGTGCCAGTAGTATTAATTACGGGACTAACTACGAGCAGTACTTC
TRBD1 | TRBJ2-2 | . | TRBV5-6 | CASSLLYRGHTGELFF | TGTGCCAGCAGCTTGTTGTACAGGGGGCACACCGGGGAGCTGTTTTTT
. | TRBJ1-3 | once | TRBV5-6 | CASSPYSSGNTIYF | TGTGCCAGCAGCCCATACTCCTCCGGAAACACCATATATTTT
. | TRBJ2-6 | . | TRBV28 | CASSLLDYSGANVLTF | TGTGCCAGCAGTTTATTGGATTACTCTGGGGCCAACGTCCTGACTTTC